Shown below are 25 T cell receptor beta chains from a single sample sequenced in a study of blood T cell repertoires in COVID-19. Sequencing was performed with immunoSEQ multiplex PCR; in TCRdb, only in-frame clones are kept and a portion is missing. The table lists 250,000 to 350,000 clones, around 82% of them singletons. Sequenced sample: peripheral blood. Receptors originate from a person aged 65-85 years with COVID-19, enrolled during active disease.

V and J are TRBV6-5 and TRBJ2-3; 7 bases match TRBD1. The CDR3 totals 14 residues. Germline V gene lookup returns CDR1 MNHEY and CDR2 SVGAGI. V lost 8 bases, J lost 2 bases, and 7 bases stayed unmatched. The CDR3 nucleotides are TGTGCCAGCCAGGGGGTTTCCCTCACAGATACGCAGTATTTT. Its translation is CASQGVSLTDTQYF.

V and J are TRBV5-6 and TRBJ1-4; D unclear. CDR1 SGHDT and CDR2 YYEEEE come from the germline V gene. CDR3 size: 19 residues. V dropped 0 bases and J dropped 0 bases, with 18 bases sitting between them. This CDR3 is CASSLAWGDTLATNEKLFF. In DNA form, the CDR3 reads TGTGCCAGCAGCTTGGCTTGGGGAGACACCCTGGCAACTAATGAAAAACTGTTTTTT.

The chain recombines TRBV21-1 with TRBJ1-5. TRBV21-1 is reported as a pseudogene. CDR3 length equals 16 residues. The CDR3 region is CASSKDAAECHQPQHF. The CDR3 nucleotides read TGTGCCAGCAGCAAAGACGCCGCGGAGTGCCATCAGCCCCAGCATTTT.

This chain joins TRBV3-1 (or the pseudogene TRBV3-2) and TRBJ2-1; 9 nucleotides match TRBD2. Unmatched junction bases numbered 9, after V lost 5 bases and J lost 7 bases. This CDR3 has 15 residues. CDR1 is LGHDT, CDR2 YNNKEL, per germline (reference sequence). The CDR3 protein is CASSSSSGAGNEQFF. CDR3 nucleotide sequence: TGTGCCAGCAGCAGTTCTAGCGGGGCCGGGAATGAGCAGTTCTTC.

The rearrangement uses TRBV20-1 and TRBJ2-1, with TRBD2 as a possible D gene (5 bases). This CDR3 comprises 16 residues. Germline CDR1 is DFQATT and CDR2 is SNEGSKA (reference sequence). V was cut by 3 bases and J by 0 bases, with 15 bases left in between. CDR3 DNA sequence: TGCAGTGCTAGTCGCGTCGGGGAATTCTCCTACAATGAGCAGTTCTTC. This codes for CSASRVGEFSYNEQFF.

The rearrangement joins TRBV6-5 to TRBJ1-5; D not resolved. The CDR3 sequence is 15 residues long. Germline V gene lookup returns CDR1 MNHEY and CDR2 SVGAGI. Trimming removed 6 bases at V and 4 bases at J, with 16 bases between. In DNA, the CDR3 is TGTGCCAGCAGCTCCCGCCCGAGGCTTAATCAGCCCCAGCATTTT. Amino acid sequence: CASSSRPRLNQPQHF.

The gene calls are TRBV18 and TRBJ2-5; D perhaps matches TRBD1 (5 bases). V was shortened by 3 bases and J by 5 bases, with 7 bases between the two germline ends. The germline gives CDR1 KGHSH, CDR2 LQKENI. This CDR3 is 12 amino acids long. The DNA of the CDR3 is TGTGCCAGCTCACCGGGGCCCGAGACCCAGTACTTC. This encodes CASSPGPETQYF. Based on the CDR3 plus reference TRBV18 and TRBJ2-5, the full variable domain is NAGVMQNPRHLVRRRGQEARLRCSPMKGHSHVYWYRQLPEEGLKFMVYLQKENIIDESGMPKERFSAEFPKEGPSILRIQQVVRGDSAAYFCASSPGPETQYFGPGTRLLVL.

The genes are TRBV19 and TRBJ2-7, with 7 bases fitting TRBD1. Trimming removed 6 bases from V and 6 bases from J; junction bases left unmatched: 5. Germline CDR1 and CDR2: LNHDA and SQIVND (reference sequence). CDR3 length: 12 amino acids. CDR3 region: CASSMTGSEQYF. DNA of the CDR3: TGTGCCAGTAGCATGACAGGGAGCGAGCAGTACTTC. The full variable domain, with the rest looked up from reference TRBV19 and TRBJ2-7, is DGGITQSPKYLFRKEGQNVTLSCEQNLNHDAMYWYRQDPGQGLRLIYYSQIVNDFQKGDIAEGYSVSREKKESFPLTVTSAQKNPTAFYLCASSMTGSEQYFGPGTRLTVT.

The chain couples TRBV27 to TRBJ2-3, with D maybe TRBD2 (5 bases). The CDR3 is made up of 13 amino acids. Germline values: CDR1 MNHEY, CDR2 SMNVEV (reference sequence). V was clipped by 5 bases and J by 6 bases, with 12 bases between them. Written as DNA, the CDR3 is TGTGCCAGCAGTAGGATAGCGTCGGATACGCAGTATTTT. Translating gives CASSRIASDTQYF.

The gene calls are TRBV3-1 (or the pseudogene TRBV3-2) and TRBJ2-7; D is perhaps TRBD1 (6 bases). Germline values: CDR1 LGHDT, CDR2 YNNKEL (reference sequence). The V end was cut by 4 bases, the J end by 2 bases, with 9 bases between. The CDR3 runs to 13 residues. The CDR3 DNA reads TGTGCCAGCAGCCTAGGACAGACCTACGAGCAGTACTTC. Translated: CASSLGQTYEQYF.

This clone occurred once. The sample has other DNA sequences that encode this CDR3 too. CDR3 protein: CATDRDRSNQPQHF. In nucleotides, the CDR3 is TGTGCCACGGATAGAGACAGAAGCAATCAGCCCCAGCATTTT. This chain connects TRBV28 to TRBJ1-5, with D possibly being TRBD1 (5 bases). The CDR3 is made up of 14 amino acids. CDR1 and CDR2 (germline): MDHEN, SYDVKM. The germline V and J ends were trimmed by 10 bases and 1 base, with 14 bases remaining between them.

The chain is built from TRBV29-1 and TRBJ2-3, with D possibly being TRBD2 (6 bases). The V gene lost 3 bases and the J gene lost 4 bases, with 17 bases spanning the gap. Germline loops: CDR1 SQVTM, CDR2 ANQGSEA. The CDR3 runs 15 residues. The DNA for the CDR3 is TGCAGCGTTGAGGTTACGGGAGTAGTATCAGATACGCAGTATTTT. Amino acid sequence: CSVEVTGVVSDTQYF.

The rearrangement links TRBV27 to TRBJ2-5, with 8 nucleotides matching TRBD2. The CDR3 sequence is 14 residues long. The trim removed 5 bases at V and 10 bases at J, leaving 12 bases unmatched. Per germline, CDR1 MNHEY and CDR2 SMNVEV (reference sequence). CDR3 protein: CASSPNPSGGGQYF. The CDR3 region has the DNA TGTGCCAGCAGTCCCAACCCCTCCGGGGGGGGCCAGTACTTC.

The chain couples TRBV5-6 to TRBJ1-2; 7 bases are shared with TRBD1. This CDR3 is built from 15 residues. The germline V gene encodes CDR1 SGHDT and CDR2 YYEEEE. V shed 3 bases and J 2 bases; nucleotides not matched to a gene: 7. Here the CDR3 DNA reads TGTGCCAGCAGCTGGACGGACAGGACGAACTATGGCTACACCTTC. Residues: CASSWTDRTNYGYTF.

The V and J genes are TRBV12-5 and TRBJ1-4, with D unclear. This CDR3 spans 14 amino acids. In germline, CDR1 is LGHNT, CDR2 FRNRAP. Trimming shortened V by 0 bases and J by 7 bases, and 9 bases separated the two germline ends. CDR3 DNA sequence: TGTGCTAGTGGTTTGGTACTCCTTGGTGAAAAACTGTTTTTT. Translating it yields CASGLVLLGEKLFF.

This chain joins TRBV5-4 and TRBJ2-1; possible D gene TRBD2, 6 bases. CDR3 size: 16 residues. Per the germline V gene, CDR1 is SGHNT and CDR2 is YYREEE (reference sequence). V lost 8 bases and J lost 2, with 20 bases in between. As DNA, the CDR3 is TGTGCCAGTAATCCCGGGGGTCCCGACCCCTACAATGAGCAGTTCTTC. This translates into CASNPGGPDPYNEQFF.

Regarding this clone: Other DNA variants within this sample encode the same CDR3. This chain joins TRBV5-1 and TRBJ1-2, with TRBD1 matching over 10 bases. Germline assignment: CDR1 SGHRS and CDR2 YFSETQ. This CDR3 contains 14 residues. J was trimmed by 7 bases and V by 0 bases; bases with no gene match: 3. The CDR3 here is CASSLGQGAFGYTF. DNA for the CDR3: TGCGCCAGCAGCTTGGGACAGGGGGCCTTTGGCTACACCTTC.

Many counts were recorded for this clone. The chain carries TRBV7-8 and TRBJ1-1, with 10 bases that match TRBD1. CDR3 length equals 15 residues. Germline lookup yields CDR1 SGHVS and CDR2 FQNEAQ. Trimming removed 2 bases from V and 9 bases from J; junction bases left unmatched: 9. The CDR3 coding sequence is TGTGCCAGCAGCTTAATTTCGGGGACAGGGGAAAAAGCTTTCTTT. Encoded protein: CASSLISGTGEKAFF.

This chain links TRBV19 with TRBJ1-2, with D hard to call. Trimming shortened V by 4 bases and J by 0 bases, and 3 bases separated the two germline ends. Germline V gives CDR1 LNHDA, CDR2 SQIVND (reference sequence). The CDR3 extends over 12 amino acids. In DNA form, the CDR3 reads TGTGCCAGTAGTACAACTAACTATGGCTACACCTTC. As protein: CASSTTNYGYTF.

This clone was recorded a few times. V and J are TRBV3-1 (or the pseudogene TRBV3-2) and TRBJ1-1; no definite D call. In germline, CDR1 is LGHDT, CDR2 YNNKEL (reference sequence). V was trimmed by 4 bases and J by 1 base, leaving 10 bases between them. The CDR3 sequence is 14 residues long. The CDR3 protein is CASSPLEANTEAFF. The CDR3 region has the DNA TGTGCCAGCAGCCCCCTCGAGGCGAACACTGAAGCTTTCTTT.

The chain joins TRBV7-2 to TRBJ1-3, with a tentative D call TRBD1 (5 bases). The CDR3 is 15 amino acids. With 5 bases removed from V and 0 bases from J, the gap between germline ends came to 11 bases. Germline lookup yields CDR1 SGHTA and CDR2 FQGNSA. The chain's CDR3 is CASSPDSYSGNTIYF. The CDR3 bases are TGTGCCAGCAGCCCAGACAGTTACTCTGGAAACACCATATATTTT.

This chain joins TRBV5-1 and TRBJ2-5, with 13 nucleotides matching TRBD2. The CDR3 covers 16 residues. Germline CDR1 SGHRS, CDR2 YFSETQ. J lost 7 bases, V lost 4 bases, and 10 bases had no gene match. The CDR3 here is CASSPPGLAGTGTQYF. The DNA for the CDR3 is TGCGCCAGCAGCCCTCCGGGACTAGCGGGGACCGGGACCCAGTACTTC.

The chain links TRBV6-6 to TRBJ1-3; no clear D gene. This CDR3 has 14 amino acids. The V gene's germline CDR1 is MNHNY and CDR2 SVGAGI (reference sequence). V lost 7 bases to trimming and J lost 3 bases, with 13 bases between them. This CDR3 is CASTPDLNGNTIYF. CDR3 nucleotides: TGTGCCAGCACACCCGACTTGAATGGAAACACCATATATTTT.

The chain employs TRBV7-9 and TRBJ2-5; 7 bases line up with TRBD2. The V and J ends lost 5 bases and 2 bases, in that order; junction bases with no gene match: 11. The CDR3 has 16 amino acids. Germline lookup yields CDR1 SEHNR and CDR2 FQNEAQ (reference sequence). The CDR3 DNA reads TGTGCCAGCAGCCCGACTAGCTTTTGGATACAAGAGACCCAGTACTTC. Amino acid sequence: CASSPTSFWIQETQYF.

The gene calls are TRBV14 and TRBJ1-2; TRBD1 is a possible D gene (5 bases). CDR1 is SGHDN and CDR2 is FVKESK in the germline V gene. Trimming took 4 bases from V and 6 from J, leaving 12 bases between them. The CDR3 contains 13 residues. Written as DNA, the CDR3 is TGTGCCAGCAGCCGCTACAGGTTTGATGGCTACACCTTC. It is translated as CASSRYRFDGYTF.